This TCR beta chain emerged from a study of blood T cell repertoires in COVID-19. V lost 3 bases to trimming and J lost 8 bases; unmatched junction nucleotides: 6. CDR3 length: 14 residues. CDR1 and CDR2 (germline): MDHEN, SYDVKM. Clones were read by immunoSEQ multiplex PCR, and TCRdb kept only the in-frame ones, dropping some. The table lists under 150,000 clones, about 86% of them singletons. This TCR was recovered from an older woman with acute or convalescent COVID-19. The sequenced sample consisted of peripheral blood. This rearrangement joins TRBV28 to TRBJ1-4; 7 positions agree with TRBD1. The CDR3 here is CASSFQGGEEKLFF. In DNA, the CDR3 is TGTGCCAGCAGTTTCCAAGGGGGCGAGGAAAAACTGTTTTTT.